The clone carrying this TCR beta chain qualifies as medium-sized. The antigen remains unidentified. This entry is derived from a study of HIV-infected patients and healthy controls. Study-wide findings and caveats: During therapy, HIV-associated CDR3s fell significantly in frequency, while CMV-associated CDR3s did not change significantly.

500 ng RNA was reverse transcribed with alpha and beta constant-region primers. Alpha and beta chain libraries were made separately by chain-specific third strand synthesis with multiplexing indices. One entry per CDR3 protein results from TCRdb running MiXCR on the 5' RACE reads. The table lists about 18,000 distinct CDR3 sequences, over 9% of them singletons. Whole blood was used without fractionation, so all unsorted peripheral T cells were included. V shed 6 bases and J shed 3 bases, with 24 bases lying between them. The CDR3 is 16 residues long. Germline V gene sequence: CDR1 DFQATT, CDR2 SNEGSKA (reference sequence).

The genes are TRBV20-1 and TRBJ2-7; D possibly corresponds to TRBD2 (7 bases). Material: blood. The sequence was collected from an adult in good health. CDR3 in amino acids: CSASSGGGRFLYEQYF. In DNA form, the CDR3 reads TGCAGTGCCAGCTCGGGGGGCGGGAGATTCCTCTACGAGCAGTACTTC.